This is a list of T cell receptor beta chains from one sample in a study of molecular identifiers for immune sequencing clone quantification. TCRdb redid the calling of the PCR reads with MiXCR, one entry per CDR3 protein. Counted here are under 350,000 distinct CDR3 sequences, under 25% occurring once; the ten biggest clones make up around 0.76%. What was sequenced was naive CD8+ T cells from blood, with Jurkat cell RNA spiked in. Every receptor here comes from a human donor in good health. Some libraries in this study had Jurkat cell RNA spiked in. The CDR3 runs from the conserved cysteine through the conserved F or W.

v_gene	j_gene	CDR3aa
TRBV9	TRBJ1-5	CTSSVGSNQPQHF
TRBV7-3	TRBJ2-3	CASSLGQGSADTQYF
TRBV7-8	TRBJ2-6	CASSARGVLLSGANVLTF
TRBV5-6	TRBJ1-5	CASSLNTLSNQPQHF
TRBV7-2	TRBJ2-7	CASSPGHQQYF
TRBV4-1	TRBJ1-1	CASSQDAHTPEASF
TRBV19	TRBJ2-7	CASSIRMGDPEQYF
TRBV7-6	TRBJ2-5	CASSLLSKETQYF
TRBV6-2/TRBV6-3	TRBJ2-3	CASSYSSTAWTSKRRSTDTQYF
TRBV7-9	TRBJ2-2	CASSPRPGLNTGELFF
TRBV6-1	TRBJ2-1	CASSEVLSYNEQLF
TRBV27	TRBJ1-1	CASSPLQGVTTEAFF
TRBV7-9	TRBJ2-1	CASSPPPGDEQFF
TRBV12-3/TRBV12-4	TRBJ1-2	CASSFGLNYGYTF
TRBV14	TRBJ1-2	CASSQVPGDYGYTF
TRBV14	TRBJ2-7	CASSQGGRDEQYF
TRBV2	TRBJ2-3	CASSGLDRAAERGDTQYF
TRBV19	TRBJ2-3	CASRNAPDTQYF
TRBV28	TRBJ2-5	CASSRGGGQETQYF
TRBV4-3	TRBJ2-3	CASSQDGCSGRVADTQYF
TRBV5-6	TRBJ2-3	CASSFQDTQYF
TRBV12-3/TRBV12-4	TRBJ1-4	CASSPWTATNEKLFF
TRBV12-3/TRBV12-4	TRBJ2-3	CASSAKAVDTQYF
TRBV6-5	TRBJ2-5	CASSYTPSGAQETQYF
TRBV11-2	TRBJ2-5	CASSLEGTSRETQYF
TRBV19	TRBJ2-2	CASSMMDHYTGELFF
TRBV12-5	TRBJ1-1	CASGPSGGWTEAFF
TRBV3-1	TRBJ2-3	CASSQETGRDTQYF
TRBV13	TRBJ2-7	CASTSEGAGGDEQYF
TRBV7-9	TRBJ2-4	CASSPTRQKLVAKNIQYF
TRBV6-6	TRBJ2-7	CASSYGLRYEQYF
TRBV7-9	TRBJ2-2	CASSLGTPELFF
TRBV29-1	TRBJ1-1	CSVVGPVEAFF
TRBV12-3/TRBV12-4	TRBJ2-7	CASSLRLNPHEQYF
TRBV29-1	TRBJ2-7	CGVEGPGQGPYEQYF
TRBV19	TRBJ1-5	CASTGGPQPQHF
TRBV5-6	TRBJ2-1	CASSFAWDNEQFF
TRBV4-3	TRBJ1-1	CASSQEQGAYTEAFF
TRBV27	TRBJ2-7	CASSLASTSATYEQYF
TRBV3-1	TRBJ1-1	CASSPWDIQNTEAFF
TRBV14	TRBJ2-7	CASSHREGEQYF
TRBV2	TRBJ1-4	CASSESLSINEKLFF
TRBV12-3/TRBV12-4	TRBJ2-3	CASSFKGGGGTDTQYF
TRBV12-5	TRBJ2-7	CASGLDDRPEYEQYF
TRBV2	TRBJ2-7	CASIPDRGRAYEQCF
TRBV12-3/TRBV12-4	TRBJ2-3	CASSLVGWGSSNTQYF
TRBV6-5	TRBJ1-3	CASSPYLDRNSGNTIYF
TRBV27	TRBJ1-5	CASSLYAGHQPQHF
TRBV20-1	TRBJ2-7	CSARDGLGFLYEQYF
TRBV5-1	TRBJ1-1	CASSAGQGFTEAFF
TRBV29-1	TRBJ2-5	CSSWTGSPEETQYF
TRBV29-1	TRBJ2-5	CSVERGQDWYQETQYF
TRBV6-2/TRBV6-3	TRBJ2-4	CASSYSSSASLTGKNIQYF
TRBV5-4	TRBJ2-3	CASSFRLAGLTDTQYF
TRBV28	TRBJ2-3	CASSGGLAGVGSTDTQYF
TRBV28	TRBJ1-1	CASSLGGTEALF
TRBV3-2	TRBJ2-5	CASSQVASGGAIESQYF
TRBV5-4	TRBJ1-1	CASSFGRGTEAFF
TRBV6-5	TRBJ2-7	CASSYYGEQYF
TRBV4-3	TRBJ2-1	CASSQEGMRYNEQFF